The 8 T cell receptor beta chains below come from one sample, sequenced in a study of cytomegalovirus exposure and HLA in healthy donors. The primer mix had 60 Vbeta and 13 Jbeta primers. Sequencing used immunoSEQ multiplex PCR; TCRdb keeps in-frame clones, though not all of them. The table lists about 180,000 clones, over 75% of them singletons. The material sequenced was PBMCs. The receptors originated from a woman aged 45-65 years in good health and CMV-seronegative.

This chain joins TRBV28 and TRBJ1-5; D is unclear. The CDR3 extends over 14 amino acids. The V gene lost 2 bases and the J gene lost 11 bases, with 16 bases spanning the gap. Germline CDR1 reads MDHEN; CDR2 reads SYDVKM. DNA of the CDR3: TGTGCCAGCAGTTTAGAGAGAAGAAGAATGGCCCAGCATTTT. The encoded protein is CASSLERRRMAQHF. The full variable domain, completed using reference TRBV28 and TRBJ1-5, is DVKVTQSSRYLVKRTGEKVFLECVQDMDHENMFWYRQDPGLGLRLIYFSYDVKMKEKGDIPEGYSVSREKKERFSLILESASTNQTSMYLCASSLERRRMAQHFGDGTRLSIL.

This clone has a single count. The chain recombines TRBV2 with TRBJ1-5; 10 bases map to TRBD1. CDR3 size: 16 residues. Per germline, CDR1 SNHLY and CDR2 FYNNEI. V gave up 8 bases and J gave up 2 bases; unmatched junction bases: 9. Written as DNA, the CDR3 is TGTGCCAGCGGTGGACAGGGGGTTTATGGCAATCAGCCCCAGCATTTT. Its translation: CASGGQGVYGNQPQHF.

V gene TRBV6-6 combines with J gene TRBJ2-5; TRBD1 matches at 10 bases. The length of the CDR3 is 15 residues. Trimming cost V 6 bases and J 5 bases; bases outside gene matches: 9. Germline V gene sequence: CDR1 MNHNY, CDR2 SVGAGI (reference sequence). CDR3 protein: CASSLRDRGLETQYF. CDR3 coding DNA: TGTGCCAGCAGCCTACGGGACAGGGGATTGGAGACCCAGTACTTC.

CDR3 residues: CATSRGGRGYTF. CDR3 DNA sequence: TGTGCCACCAGCAGAGGGGGGCGCGGCTACACCTTC. The chain uses TRBV15 and TRBJ1-2; tentative D call: TRBD1 (6 bases). This CDR3 contains 12 residues. CDR1 and CDR2 from the germline V gene are LNHNV and YYDKDF (reference sequence). The V gene lost 1 base and the J gene lost 8 bases, with 8 bases spanning the gap.

J is TRBJ1-6 and V is TRBV2; unclear D gene. Trimming took 1 base from V and 7 from J, leaving 5 bases between them. The CDR3 is 13 residues long. Germline V gene sequence: CDR1 SNHLY, CDR2 FYNNEI. CDR3 DNA sequence: TGTGCCAGCAGTGAAGGGAGGAATTCACCCCTCCACTTT. This codes for CASSEGRNSPLHF. The variable domain in full, with the rest retrieved from reference TRBV2 and TRBJ1-6, is EPEVTQTPSHQVTQMGQEVILRCVPISNHLYFYWYRQILGQKVEFLVSFYNNEISEKSEIFDDQFSVERPDGSNFTLKIRSTKLEDSAMYFCASSEGRNSPLHFGNGTRLTVT.

The V and J genes are TRBV6-1 and TRBJ1-4; possibly TRBD1 for D (6 bases). The CDR3 loop spans 17 amino acids. The V gene lost 2 bases and the J gene lost 4 bases, with 17 bases spanning the gap. CDR1 is MNHNS, CDR2 SASEGT, per germline. In DNA, the CDR3 is TGTGCCAGCAGTGAACTGAGGGTGCCGGACAGTAATGAAAAACTGTTTTTT. Translated, it gives CASSELRVPDSNEKLFF.

The sample holds a few counts of this clone. The V call is TRBV19, the J call TRBJ2-3; D perhaps matches TRBD2 (6 bases). CDR1 and CDR2 (germline): LNHDA, SQIVND (reference sequence). The CDR3 runs 13 residues. The V gene lost 10 bases and the J gene lost 1 base, with 12 bases spanning the gap. This CDR3 reads CATSPGGTDTQYF. The CDR3 DNA reads as TGTGCCACTTCGCCGGGGGGCACAGATACGCAGTATTTT.

V is TRBV4-1 and J is TRBJ2-1, with TRBD2 matching 7 bases. The CDR3 length is 13 residues. V dropped 2 bases and J dropped 16; count of bases not matched to a gene: 11. Per germline, CDR1 MGHRA and CDR2 YSYEKL. The CDR3 nucleotides are TGCGCCAGCAGCCAAAACGGCGCGGGAGTGGAATTCTTC. This encodes CASSQNGAGVEFF.